A single sample is the source of the 20 T cell receptor beta chains below, sequenced in a study of T cells in Graves' hyperthyroidism and ophthalmopathy. RNA transcripts served as the template for amplifying TCR beta CDR3 regions. An initial round of RT-PCR targeting the TCR CDR3 relied on the HTBI primer set. MiXCR, run by TCRdb on the multiplex PCR reads, gives a single entry per CDR3 protein. The sample contains roughly 420,000 distinct CDR3 sequences, roughly 14% of which appear only once. Sequencing was done on a sample of blood. The receptors come from a woman younger than 30 with Graves' hyperthyroidism.

In this sample, this clonotype turned up many times. The rearrangement joins TRBV7-8 to TRBJ2-7; the match to TRBD1 covers 8 bases. The CDR3 totals 16 residues. The V gene's germline CDR1 is SGHVS and CDR2 FQNEAQ. V lost 0 bases to trimming and J lost 3 bases; unmatched junction nucleotides: 7. CDR3 in DNA: TGTGCCAGCAGCTTAGCGCTCGGACAGGGCAACTACGAGCAGTACTTC. It yields the protein CASSLALGQGNYEQYF.

This clonotype was observed many times. The chain links TRBV20-1 to TRBJ2-5; D might be TRBD1 (5 bases). The V gene's germline CDR1 is DFQATT and CDR2 SNEGSKA (reference sequence). V was trimmed by 3 bases and J by 4 bases, leaving 15 bases between them. The CDR3 totals 14 residues. The CDR3 loop reads CSASKEGVGETQYF. The CDR3 DNA is TGCAGTGCTAGCAAGGAAGGGGTCGGAGAGACCCAGTACTTC.

This clonotype has more than one count but fewer than ten. This chain connects TRBV9 to TRBJ1-1, with a weak D call TRBD1 (6 bases). Germline CDR1 reads SGDLS; CDR2 reads YYNGEE. The CDR3 length is 19 residues. The V gene lost 6 bases and the J gene lost 0 bases, with 27 bases spanning the gap. The CDR3 DNA follows: TGTGCCAGCAATGGAGTTAGGGGGGAGCCACCCTGGATGAACACTGAAGCTTTCTTT. Its translation: CASNGVRGEPPWMNTEAFF.

This clonotype was seen at least ten times. The gene calls are TRBV3-1 and TRBJ2-5, with 9 bases lining up with TRBD1. The CDR3 is 16 residues long. Germline CDR1 is LGHDT and CDR2 is YNNKEL (reference sequence). V trimming: 4 bases; J trimming: 2 bases; junction bases outside the gene matches: 8. CDR3 amino acids: CASSRPGTGSQETQYF. The CDR3, as DNA: TGTGCCAGCAGCCGTCCCGGGACAGGGTCACAAGAGACCCAGTACTTC.

This clonotype was observed many times. The chain is built from TRBV20-1 and TRBJ2-7, with a tentative D call TRBD1 (6 bases). Germline lookup yields CDR1 DFQATT and CDR2 SNEGSKA (reference sequence). The ends were cut back, 3 bases at V and 1 base at J, with 7 bases in the middle. The CDR3 contains 12 residues. The CDR3 region is CSASDRSYEQYF. Written as DNA, the CDR3 is TGCAGTGCTAGCGACAGGTCCTACGAGCAGTACTTC.

This clonotype was seen at least ten times. The CDR3 nucleotides read TGTGCCAGCAGTTTAGCGACTAGCGGGAGGGCGGTCTACAATGAGCAGTTCTTC. This sequence encodes CASSLATSGRAVYNEQFF. V is TRBV12-3 or TRBV12-4 and J is TRBJ2-1, with TRBD2 matching over 14 bases. Losses at the gene ends were 0 bases for V and 3 bases for J; bases not matched to a gene: 4. The CDR3 covers 18 residues.

This chain uses TRBV5-1 with TRBJ2-2; D may correspond to TRBD1 or TRBD2 (6 bases each). V lost 1 base to trimming and J lost 2 bases, with 15 bases between them. The CDR3 length is 17 residues. Germline V gene data show CDR1 as SGHRS and CDR2 as YFSETQ. The CDR3 nucleotides are TGCGCCAGCAGCTTGATATACAGGGACTCAAACACCGGGGAGCTGTTTTTT. Its protein is CASSLIYRDSNTGELFF.

This chain joins TRBV6-1 and TRBJ1-5, with TRBD1 matching 7 bases. The CDR3 is 15 amino acids. CDR1 MNHNS and CDR2 SASEGT come from the germline V gene. V trimming: 0 bases; J trimming: 7 bases; junction bases outside the gene matches: 6. CDR3 in DNA: TGTGCCAGCAGTGAAGCCGGGACAGAAGGGCAGCCCCAGCATTTT. Amino acid sequence: CASSEAGTEGQPQHF.

In this sample, this clonotype turned up many times. J is TRBJ1-4 and V is TRBV5-5; 8 bases match TRBD1. Germline values: CDR1 SGHKS, CDR2 YYEKEE (reference sequence). The CDR3 has 15 amino acids. V lost 4 bases and J lost 7; bases outside the gene matches: 9. Written as DNA, the CDR3 is TGTGCCAGCAGCCTGGACTGGGACAGGTCTGAAAAACTGTTTTTT. Translating gives CASSLDWDRSEKLFF. The full variable domain, in which reference TRBV5-5 and TRBJ1-4 provide the parts outside the CDR3, is DAGVTQSPTHLIKTRGQQVTLRCSPISGHKSVSWYQQVLGQGPQFIFQYYEKEERGRGNFPDRFSARQFPNYSSELNVNALLLGDSALYLCASSLDWDRSEKLFFGSGTQLSVL.

The chain employs TRBV20-1 and TRBJ2-7, with a weak D call TRBD1 (6 bases). CDR3 size: 12 residues. With 6 bases removed from V and 3 bases from J, the gap between germline ends came to 12 bases. Germline V gene data show CDR1 as DFQATT and CDR2 as SNEGSKA (reference sequence). CDR3 nucleotide sequence: TGCAGTGCCACCGACAGGTACTACGAGCAGTACTTC. This codes for CSATDRYYEQYF.

This clonotype was detected a few times. Just one base apart from a much larger clone, this may be a read error. The chain carries TRBV11-1 and TRBJ2-6, with TRBD2 as a possible D gene (6 bases). CDR1 and CDR2 (germline): SGHAT, FQDESV (reference sequence). Trimming stripped 5 bases from V and 5 bases from J, with 16 bases between. CDR3 length: 16 residues. In DNA form, the CDR3 reads TGTGCCAGCAGCCTAACGCGGGGTCTCTGGGCCAACGTCCTGACTTTC. This encodes CASSLTRGLWANVLTF.

In this sample, this clonotype turned up many times. V and J are TRBV6-1 and TRBJ2-1; 9 bases line up with TRBD2. The CDR3 sequence is 18 residues long. Germline V gene sequence: CDR1 MNHNS, CDR2 SASEGT. J lost 5 bases, V lost 0 bases, and 11 bases had no gene match. CDR3 sequence (DNA): TGTGCCAGCAGTGAAGCCTTTCGGACTAGCGTTGAGGACAATGAGCAGTTCTTC. It is translated as CASSEAFRTSVEDNEQFF.

The chain is built from TRBV6-1 and TRBJ2-5; 9 bases map to TRBD1. Germline V gene lookup returns CDR1 MNHNS and CDR2 SASEGT. The ends lost 6 bases at V and 10 bases at J; junction bases unmatched: 9. The CDR3 extends over 13 amino acids. The CDR3 sequence is CASRGTGTGDQYF. DNA of the CDR3: TGTGCCAGCAGGGGGACAGGGACCGGAGACCAGTACTTC.

Many counts were recorded for this clonotype. This chain joins TRBV5-1 and TRBJ2-7; 12 bases match TRBD2. In germline, CDR1 is SGHRS, CDR2 YFSETQ. CDR3 length equals 18 residues. The V and J ends lost 5 bases and 2 bases, in that order; junction bases with no gene match: 14. In DNA form, the CDR3 reads TGCGCCAGCAGTTTCTCGACTAGCGGGAGCAAGAAAGCCTACGAGCAGTACTTC. Residues: CASSFSTSGSKKAYEQYF.

This clonotype has a count of ten or more. V and J are TRBV15 and TRBJ2-1, with a possible D match to TRBD2 (6 bases). Germline CDR1 is LNHNV and CDR2 is YYDKDF (reference sequence). Trimming left V 2 bases short and J 6 bases short, with 23 bases between. The CDR3 covers 18 residues. The CDR3 loop is CATSRTLIRGTAFNEQFF. The DNA for the CDR3 is TGTGCCACCAGCAGAACTCTGATTCGGGGGACCGCCTTCAATGAGCAGTTCTTC.

As regards this clonotype: A much bigger clone sits one base away, suggesting this may be a read error. V gene TRBV6-5 combines with J gene TRBJ1-1; D uncertain. Germline assignment: CDR1 MNHEY and CDR2 SVGAGI. CDR3 length: 14 residues. Trimming pared 0 bases from V and 1 base from J, leaving 6 bases between. CDR3 protein: CASSYSGSNTEAFF. CDR3 DNA sequence: TGTGCCAGCAGTTACTCGGGGTCGAACACTGAAGCTTTCTTT.

At least ten counts were recorded for this clonotype. The gene calls are TRBV7-9 and TRBJ2-1; TRBD1 agrees at 9 bases. The CDR3 covers 15 residues. Germline lookup yields CDR1 SEHNR and CDR2 FQNEAQ (reference sequence). The V segment lost 5 bases and the J segment 4 bases; nucleotides outside the gene matches: 6. The DNA for the CDR3 is TGTGCCAGCAGCCTGGGGACAGGGACATACAATGAGCAGTTCTTC. Protein: CASSLGTGTYNEQFF.

This clonotype was counted at least ten times. V and J are TRBV24-1 and TRBJ2-1, with D uncertain. The CDR3 contains 14 residues. Germline lookup yields CDR1 KGHDR and CDR2 SFDVKD. The V gene lost 4 bases and the J gene lost 5 bases, with 11 bases spanning the gap. This CDR3 reads CATSDLGPDNEQFF. CDR3 in DNA: TGTGCCACCAGTGACCTCGGACCAGACAATGAGCAGTTCTTC.

Many counts were recorded for this clonotype. The chain links TRBV30 to TRBJ2-3; D is undetermined. Trimming removed 3 bases at V and 6 bases at J, with 4 bases between. Per germline, CDR1 GTSNPN and CDR2 SVGIG (reference sequence). The CDR3 consists of 10 residues. The CDR3 here is CAWSLDTQYF. Written as DNA, the CDR3 is TGTGCCTGGAGCCTTGATACGCAGTATTTT.

This clonotype was seen repeatedly, ten times or more. The V and J genes are TRBV2 and TRBJ2-3, with 7 bases aligning to TRBD2. CDR3 length equals 15 residues. Trimming took 2 bases from V and 5 from J; bases not matched to a gene: 7. Germline assignment: CDR1 SNHLY and CDR2 FYNNEI. This CDR3 reads CASSEKSGARDTQYF. The CDR3 nucleotides read TGTGCCAGCAGTGAAAAAAGCGGGGCGAGAGATACGCAGTATTTT. The full variable domain, with the rest looked up from reference TRBV2 and TRBJ2-3, is EPEVTQTPSHQVTQMGQEVILRCVPISNHLYFYWYRQILGQKVEFLVSFYNNEISEKSEIFDDQFSVERPDGSNFTLKIRSTKLEDSAMYFCASSEKSGARDTQYFGPGTRLTVL.